This T cell receptor beta chain was sequenced for a study of cytomegalovirus exposure and HLA in healthy donors. On this clone itself: What it binds is unknown.

PCR used 60 Vbeta primers and 13 Jbeta primers. Data came from immunoSEQ multiplex PCR; TCRdb stores just in-frame clones and leaves some out. The table shows about 130,000 clones, with 70% to 85% occurring only once. Study-wide findings and caveats: The number of N-insertions in an Asian-associated ancestry cluster was reportedly below the approximately 700-donor mean in a later analysis.

The TCR comes from a man aged 50 to 59 in good health and CMV-seronegative. Sequenced sample: PBMCs.

The CDR3 nucleotides read TGTGCCAGCAGCCCCCGGGACAGGGGGAACACTGAAGCTTTCTTT. This codes for CASSPRDRGNTEAFF. The rearrangement uses TRBV7-6 and TRBJ1-1, with TRBD1 identical over 10 bases. V was clipped by 5 bases and J by 1 base; unmatched bases: 4. Per the germline V gene, CDR1 is SGHVS and CDR2 is FNYEAQ. The CDR3 extends over 15 amino acids.